This TCR beta chain was identified during a study of T cells after posttransplantation cyclophosphamide. Cells defined as naive were viable CD3+CD4+ or CD3+CD8+ and CCR7+CD45RA+CD45RO-CD95-CD27+CD28+. This related bone marrow graft donor gave peripheral blood on the day of marrow donation. This clone was counted a single time. The table came from immunoSEQ multiplex PCR; TCRdb's copy has only in-frame clones and leaves some out. The data contain about 16,000 clones, 85% to 95% of them seen just once; the ten biggest clones take up 0.25% to 0.35%. The source is a woman between 45 and 65 years old in good health and a related stem cell transplant donor. The material sequenced was naive CD4+ T cells sorted from blood.

The CDR3, as DNA: TGTGCCTGGAGTGTAGGGGATCTCCCCCTCCACTTT. Translating it yields CAWSVGDLPLHF. The gene calls are TRBV30 and TRBJ1-6; weak D call: TRBD1 (5 bases). Germline V CDR1 and CDR2: GTSNPN, SVGIG (reference sequence). Trimming left V 0 bases short and J 13 bases short, with 10 bases between. This CDR3 region has 12 residues.